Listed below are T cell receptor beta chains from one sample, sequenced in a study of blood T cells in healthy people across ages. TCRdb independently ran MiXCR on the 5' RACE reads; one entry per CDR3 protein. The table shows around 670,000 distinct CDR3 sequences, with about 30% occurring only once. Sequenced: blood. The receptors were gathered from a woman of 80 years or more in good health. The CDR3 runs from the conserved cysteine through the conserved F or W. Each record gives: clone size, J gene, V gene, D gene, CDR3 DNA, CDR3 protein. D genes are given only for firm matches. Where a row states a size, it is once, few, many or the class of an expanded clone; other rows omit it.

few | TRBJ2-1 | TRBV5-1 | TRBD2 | TGCGCCAGCAGCCTGGACCTAGCGGGGGGCCCGAGCTCCTACAATGAGCAGTTCTTC | CASSLDLAGGPSSYNEQFF
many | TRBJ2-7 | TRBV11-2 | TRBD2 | TGTGCCAGCAGCTTAGCCCCTAGCGGGGGGACTCTTCGGTCCTACGAGCAGTACTTC | CASSLAPSGGTLRSYEQYF
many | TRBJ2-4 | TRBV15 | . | TGTGCCACCAGCCGAGTGGGGGGCATTCAGTACTTC | CATSRVGGIQYF
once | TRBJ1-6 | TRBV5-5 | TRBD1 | TGTGCCAGCAGCTCTTTCGGGACAGGCAATCCCCTCCACTTT | CASSSFGTGNPLHF
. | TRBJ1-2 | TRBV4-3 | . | TGCGCCAGCAGCCAAGTGTTGAGTGCAGCCAACTATGGCTACACCTTC | CASSQVLSAANYGYTF
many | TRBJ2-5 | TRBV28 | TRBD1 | TGTGCCAGCAGGTCGACAGGGAATCAAGAGACCCAGTACTTC | CASRSTGNQETQYF
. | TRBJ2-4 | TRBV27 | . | TGTGCCAGCAGTTTTGGTTCAGCGGTCGGTAATTCACCCCTGTACTTC | CASSFGSAVGNSPLYF
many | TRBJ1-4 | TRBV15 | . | TGTGCCACCAGCAGAGGGGGGACGGTTAATGAAAAACTGTTTTTT | CATSRGGTVNEKLFF
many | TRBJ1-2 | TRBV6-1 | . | TGTGCCAGCAGTGAATTATTGTATGTCAAGGATGGCTACACCTTC | CASSELLYVKDGYTF
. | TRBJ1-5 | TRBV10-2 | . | TGCGCCAGCAGTGAATATCGGGAGGATCAGCCCCAGCATTTT | CASSEYREDQPQHF
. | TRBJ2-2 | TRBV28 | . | TGTGCCAGCAGTTTTTGGGGGACGGGAAACACCGGGGAGCTGTTTTTT | CASSFWGTGNTGELFF
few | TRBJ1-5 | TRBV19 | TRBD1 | TGTGCCAGTAGTCGAGGACAGGCAAACAGCAATCAGCCCCAGCATTTT | CASSRGQANSNQPQHF
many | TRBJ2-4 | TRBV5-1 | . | TGCGCCAGCAGCTTTTCTCTAGCCAAAAACATTCAGTACTTC | CASSFSLAKNIQYF
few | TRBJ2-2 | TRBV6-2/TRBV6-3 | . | TGTGCCAGCAGTAATGCCGGGACCCGCTCTGGGGAGCTGTTTTTT | CASSNAGTRSGELFF
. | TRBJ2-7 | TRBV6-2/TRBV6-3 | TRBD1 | TGTGCCAGCAGTCTTACCCAACAGGGGGCGAATTACGAGCAGTACTTC | CASSLTQQGANYEQYF
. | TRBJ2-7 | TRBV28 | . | TGTGCCAGCAGTTTAATTGGTACCGAGCAGTACTTC | CASSLIGTEQYF
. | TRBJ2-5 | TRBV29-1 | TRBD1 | TGCAGCGTTGAACAACAGGGGGTGGGGACAGGGGCCTACAATGAGCAGTACTTC | CSVEQQGVGTGAYNEQYF
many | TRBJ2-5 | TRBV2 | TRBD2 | TGTGCCAGCAGTAGAGCGGGGGGGCGTGAGACCCAGTACTTC | CASSRAGGRETQYF
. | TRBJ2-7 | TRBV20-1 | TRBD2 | TGCAGTGCTAGGAAAATCGCGGGGCGTGGGACTAGCGGGAGCTCCTACGAGCAGTACTTC | CSARKIAGRGTSGSSYEQYF
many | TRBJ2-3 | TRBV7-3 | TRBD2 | TGTGCCAGCAGCATATCTAGCGGGGGCTCCACAGATACGCAGTATTTT | CASSISSGGSTDTQYF
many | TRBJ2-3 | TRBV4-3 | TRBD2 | TGCGCCAGCAGCCCACGAACTAGCGGCGGTGGAGATACGCAGTATTTT | CASSPRTSGGGDTQYF
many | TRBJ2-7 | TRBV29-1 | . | TGCAGCGTTGAAGGGTCTCGGGACGAGCAGTACTTC | CSVEGSRDEQYF
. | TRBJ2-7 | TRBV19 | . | TGTGCCAGTAGTGCTCGACTAGTTGGCAATGAGCAGTACTTC | CASSARLVGNEQYF
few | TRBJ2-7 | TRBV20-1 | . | TGCAGTGCTGACGGGACATACACTCTCTCCTACGAGCAGTACTTC | CSADGTYTLSYEQYF
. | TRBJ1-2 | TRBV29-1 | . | TGCAGCGGTCGGGTAGGGGCTAACTATGGCTACACCTTC | CSGRVGANYGYTF
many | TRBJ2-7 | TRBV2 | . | TGTGCCAGCAGTGAGAGGGTCGGGTCGTACTTC | CASSERVGSYF
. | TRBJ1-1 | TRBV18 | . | TGTGCCAGCTCCCCTAATTGGGGGGGGAACACTGAAGCTTTCTTT | CASSPNWGGNTEAFF
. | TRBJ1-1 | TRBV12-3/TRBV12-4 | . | TGTGCCAGCAGTTTAGCTCAGGGGCGGTTGGCTTTCTTT | CASSLAQGRLAFF